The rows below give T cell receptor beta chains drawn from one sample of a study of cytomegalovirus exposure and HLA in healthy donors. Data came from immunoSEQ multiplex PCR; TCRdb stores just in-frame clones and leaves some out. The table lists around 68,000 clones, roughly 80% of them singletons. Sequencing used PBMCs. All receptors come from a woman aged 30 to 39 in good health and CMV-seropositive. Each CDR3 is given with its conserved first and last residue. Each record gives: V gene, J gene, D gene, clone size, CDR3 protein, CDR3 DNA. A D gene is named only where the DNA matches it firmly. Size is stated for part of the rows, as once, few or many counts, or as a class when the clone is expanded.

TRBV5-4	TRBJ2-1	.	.	CASSFRQSDSPNEQFF	TGTGCCAGCAGCTTCCGACAGTCTGACAGCCCCAATGAGCAGTTCTTC
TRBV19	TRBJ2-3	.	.	CASGGAFTDTQYF	TGTGCCAGTGGGGGGGCGTTCACAGATACGCAGTATTTT
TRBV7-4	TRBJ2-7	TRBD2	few	CASPSSGTSDEQYF	TGTGCCAGCCCCTCCTCCGGGACTAGCGACGAGCAGTACTTC
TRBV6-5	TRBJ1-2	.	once	CASSPAGGRGGYTF	TGTGCCAGCAGTCCGGCGGGGGGCCGGGGTGGCTACACCTTC
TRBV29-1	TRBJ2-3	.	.	CSVVRPAGDTQYF	TGCAGCGTTGTCCGCCCGGCGGGGGATACGCAGTATTTT
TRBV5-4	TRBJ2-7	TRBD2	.	CASSLGAGSPYEQYF	TGTGCCAGCAGCTTAGGAGCGGGATCCCCCTACGAGCAGTACTTC
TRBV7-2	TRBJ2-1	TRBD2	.	CASSLRLAEMKYSYNEQFF	TGTGCCAGCAGCTTAAGGCTAGCGGAGATGAAATACTCCTACAATGAGCAGTTCTTC
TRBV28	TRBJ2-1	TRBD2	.	CASSPGLAGYNEQFF	TGTGCCAGCAGTCCCGGACTAGCGGGCTACAATGAGCAGTTCTTC
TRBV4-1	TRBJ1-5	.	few	CASSQEPAPNQPQHF	TGCGCCAGCAGCCAAGAACCTGCGCCTAATCAGCCCCAGCATTTT
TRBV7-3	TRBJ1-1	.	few	CASSFDLTGEAFF	TGTGCCAGCAGCTTCGATCTGACAGGCGAAGCTTTCTTT
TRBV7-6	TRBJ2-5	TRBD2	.	CASSLAWRTSGVETQYF	TGTGCCAGCAGCTTAGCCTGGAGGACTAGCGGGGTAGAGACCCAGTACTTC
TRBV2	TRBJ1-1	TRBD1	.	CASTGGLRHTEAFF	TGTGCCAGCACAGGGGGCCTGCGTCACACTGAAGCTTTCTTT